This T cell receptor (beta chain) was captured by sequencing in a study of metastatic and nonmetastatic thyroid tumors. In the source study's methods: The distant-metastasis classifier for papillary thyroid cancer was built from CDR3 differences across clinicopathological groups. TCRdb called clones again from the PCR reads with MiXCR. The V and J calls follow TCRdb's processing rather than the paper's. The sample lists tens of thousands of clones, approximately 20% occurring once. CDR3 length: 15 residues. Germline values: CDR1 SGHRS, CDR2 YFSETQ. All patients were treatment-naive before thyroid surgery. Worth noting for this clone: This clone may be a read error of a much larger clone one base away.

This receptor was taken from a female donor with papillary thyroid cancer or a benign thyroid nodule (not recorded which). Some clones in this sample may be carry-over from other donors' samples. This chain joins TRBV5-1 and TRBJ2-3; D perhaps matches TRBD1 (5 bases). Sequencing input: blood. The CDR3 loop reads CARSVYRSSTDTQYF. The CDR3 DNA sequence: TGCGCCCGCAGCGTTTACAGGAGTAGCACAGATACGCAGTATTTT. The full variable domain, in which reference TRBV5-1 and TRBJ2-3 provide the parts outside the CDR3, is KAGVTQTPRYLIKTRGQQVTLSCSPISGHRSVSWYQQTPGQGLQFLFEYFSETQRNKGNFPGRFSGRQFSNSRSEMNVSTLELGDSALYLCARSVYRSSTDTQYFGPGTRLTVL.